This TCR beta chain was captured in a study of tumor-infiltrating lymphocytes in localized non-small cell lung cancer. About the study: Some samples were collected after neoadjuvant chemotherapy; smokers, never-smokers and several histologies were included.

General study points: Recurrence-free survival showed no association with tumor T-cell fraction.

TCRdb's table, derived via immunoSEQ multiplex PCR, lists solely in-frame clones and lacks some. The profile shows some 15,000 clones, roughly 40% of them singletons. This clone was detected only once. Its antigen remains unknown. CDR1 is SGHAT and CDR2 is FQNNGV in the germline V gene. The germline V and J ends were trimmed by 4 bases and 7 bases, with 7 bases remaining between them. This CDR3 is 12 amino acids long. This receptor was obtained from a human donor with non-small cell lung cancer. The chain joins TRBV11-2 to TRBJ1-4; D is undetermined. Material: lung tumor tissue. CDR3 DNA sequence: TGTGCCAGCAGCTACGCGGGTGAAAAACTGTTTTTT. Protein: CASSYAGEKLFF.